The 2 T cell receptor beta chains below were found in one sample sequenced in a study of shared clonotypes between healthy human individuals. Sequenced by immunoSEQ multiplex PCR; TCRdb stores in-frame clones only, minus some. The top ten hold around 0.47% of the sample, which has 1.5 million to 1.9 million clones, about 98% seen once. Sequenced sample: naive CD4+ T cells sorted from blood. Indicated subset: CD45RA+ positively selected. The receptors here all came from a man aged 25-45 years in good health.

The chain links TRBV10-2 to TRBJ1-1; D not resolved. This CDR3 is 13 amino acids long. CDR1 is WSHSY, CDR2 SAAADI, per germline. Deletions cut 8 bases from V and 3 bases from J, with 13 bases between. As DNA, the CDR3 is TGCGCCAGCTCGTACACTACATACACTGAAGCTTTCTTT. Translated: CASSYTTYTEAFF.

This sequence joins TRBV18 and TRBJ1-2; 10 nucleotides line up with TRBD1. J was trimmed by 8 bases and V by 5 bases; bases with no gene match: 5. Germline CDR1 is KGHSH and CDR2 is LQKENI. This CDR3 spans 13 amino acids. The CDR3 bases are TGTGCCAGCTCATCGGGACAGGGGAAAGGCTACACCTTC. It yields the protein CASSSGQGKGYTF.